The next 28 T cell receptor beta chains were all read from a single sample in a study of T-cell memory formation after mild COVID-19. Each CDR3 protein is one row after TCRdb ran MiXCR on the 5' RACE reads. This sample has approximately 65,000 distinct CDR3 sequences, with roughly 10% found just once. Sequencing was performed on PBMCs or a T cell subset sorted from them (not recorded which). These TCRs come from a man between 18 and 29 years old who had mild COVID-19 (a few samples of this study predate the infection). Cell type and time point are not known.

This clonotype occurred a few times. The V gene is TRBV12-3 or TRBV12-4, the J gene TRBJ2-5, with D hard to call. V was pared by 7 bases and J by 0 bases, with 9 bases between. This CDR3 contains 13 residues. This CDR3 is CASTSQYQETQYF. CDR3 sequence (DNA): TGTGCCAGCACCTCACAGTACCAAGAGACCCAGTACTTC.

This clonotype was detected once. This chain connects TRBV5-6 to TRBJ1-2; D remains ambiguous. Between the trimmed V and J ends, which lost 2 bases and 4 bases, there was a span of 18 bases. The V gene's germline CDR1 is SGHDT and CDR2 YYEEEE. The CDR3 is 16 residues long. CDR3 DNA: TGTGCCAGCAGCTTCCTCACATGTGCCTATTCCTATGGCTACACCTTC. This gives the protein CASSFLTCAYSYGYTF.

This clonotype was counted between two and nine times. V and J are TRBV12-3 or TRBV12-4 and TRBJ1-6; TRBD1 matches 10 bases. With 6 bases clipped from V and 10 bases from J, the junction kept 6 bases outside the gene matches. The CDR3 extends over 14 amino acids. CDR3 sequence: CASSLTGGGSPLHF. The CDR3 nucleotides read TGTGCCAGCAGCCTGACAGGGGGCGGGTCACCCCTCCACTTT.

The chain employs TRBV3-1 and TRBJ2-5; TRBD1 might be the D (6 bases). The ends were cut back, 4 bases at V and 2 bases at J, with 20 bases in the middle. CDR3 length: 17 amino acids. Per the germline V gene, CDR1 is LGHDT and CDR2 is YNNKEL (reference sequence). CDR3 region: CASSPNRAGAGQETQYF. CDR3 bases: TGTGCCAGCAGCCCGAATCGAGCAGGGGCAGGTCAAGAGACCCAGTACTTC.

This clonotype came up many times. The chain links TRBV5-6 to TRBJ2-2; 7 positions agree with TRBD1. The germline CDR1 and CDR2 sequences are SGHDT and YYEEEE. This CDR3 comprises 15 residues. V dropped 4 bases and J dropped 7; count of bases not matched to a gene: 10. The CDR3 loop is CASSGYDRAVGELFF. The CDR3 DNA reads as TGTGCCAGCAGCGGCTACGACAGGGCGGTCGGGGAGCTGTTTTTT.

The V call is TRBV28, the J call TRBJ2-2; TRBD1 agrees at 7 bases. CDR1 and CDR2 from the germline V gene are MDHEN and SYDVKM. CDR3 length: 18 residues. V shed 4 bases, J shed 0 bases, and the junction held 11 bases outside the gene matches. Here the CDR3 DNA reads TGTGCCAGCAGTTCCCCGATATTAGGGGGCTCGAACACCGGGGAGCTGTTTTTT. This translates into CASSSPILGGSNTGELFF.

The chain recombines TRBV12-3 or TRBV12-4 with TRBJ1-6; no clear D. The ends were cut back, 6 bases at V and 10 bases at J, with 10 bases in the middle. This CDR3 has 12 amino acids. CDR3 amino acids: CASSPERSPLHF. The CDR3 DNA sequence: TGTGCCAGCAGCCCCGAGCGGTCACCCCTCCACTTT.

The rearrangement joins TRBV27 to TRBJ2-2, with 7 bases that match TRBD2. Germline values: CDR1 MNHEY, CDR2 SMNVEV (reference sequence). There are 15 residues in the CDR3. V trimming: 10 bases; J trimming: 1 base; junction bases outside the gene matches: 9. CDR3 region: CATGLWQLNTGELFF. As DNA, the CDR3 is TGTGCCACGGGACTATGGCAGTTGAACACCGGGGAGCTGTTTTTT.

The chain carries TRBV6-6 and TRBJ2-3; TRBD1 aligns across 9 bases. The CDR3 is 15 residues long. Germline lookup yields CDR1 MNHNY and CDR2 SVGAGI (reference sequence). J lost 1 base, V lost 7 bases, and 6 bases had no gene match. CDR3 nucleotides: TGTGCCAGCACCGACCGGGACAGGGGCACAGATACGCAGTATTTT. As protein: CASTDRDRGTDTQYF.

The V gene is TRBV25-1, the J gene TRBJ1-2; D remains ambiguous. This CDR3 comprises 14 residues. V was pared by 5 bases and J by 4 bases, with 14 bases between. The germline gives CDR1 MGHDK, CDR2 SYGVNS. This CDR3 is CASSNSGGSYGYTF. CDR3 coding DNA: TGTGCCAGCAGTAATTCAGGTGGATCCTATGGCTACACCTTC.

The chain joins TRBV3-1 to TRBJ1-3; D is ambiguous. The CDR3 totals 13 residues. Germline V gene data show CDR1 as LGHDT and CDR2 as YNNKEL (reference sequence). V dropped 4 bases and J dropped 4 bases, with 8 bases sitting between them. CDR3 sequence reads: CASSPYGGNTIYF. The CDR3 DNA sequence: TGTGCCAGCAGCCCCTATGGAGGAAACACCATATATTTT.

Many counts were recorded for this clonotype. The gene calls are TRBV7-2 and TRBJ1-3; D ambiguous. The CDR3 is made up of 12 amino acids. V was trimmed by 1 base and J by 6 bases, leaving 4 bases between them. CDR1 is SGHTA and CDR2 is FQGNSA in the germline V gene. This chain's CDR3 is CASSLGPNTIYF. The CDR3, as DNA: TGTGCCAGCAGCTTAGGCCCAAACACCATATATTTT.

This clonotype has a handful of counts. The CDR3 loop reads CASSAPPGGDRNSPLHF. Written as DNA, the CDR3 is TGTGCCAGCAGCGCTCCGCCGGGGGGGGACCGTAATTCACCCCTCCACTTT. The rearrangement links TRBV9 to TRBJ1-6, with D perhaps matching TRBD1 (5 bases). In germline, CDR1 is SGDLS, CDR2 YYNGEE. The V end was cut by 3 bases, the J end by 6 bases, with 19 bases between. This CDR3 contains 17 residues.

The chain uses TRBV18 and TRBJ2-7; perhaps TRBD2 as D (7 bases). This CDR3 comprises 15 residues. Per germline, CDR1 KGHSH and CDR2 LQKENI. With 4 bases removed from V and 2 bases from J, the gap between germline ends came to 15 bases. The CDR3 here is CASSRYRAGAYEQYF. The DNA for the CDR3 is TGTGCCAGCTCACGGTACAGGGCGGGGGCCTACGAGCAGTACTTC.

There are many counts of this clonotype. The CDR3 protein is CASSLDVGQPQHF. Written as DNA, the CDR3 is TGTGCCAGCAGTTTAGATGTGGGTCAGCCCCAGCATTTT. The genes are TRBV12-3 or TRBV12-4 and TRBJ1-5; D unclear. The ends were cut back, 1 base at V and 6 bases at J, with 7 bases in the middle. CDR3 length equals 13 residues.

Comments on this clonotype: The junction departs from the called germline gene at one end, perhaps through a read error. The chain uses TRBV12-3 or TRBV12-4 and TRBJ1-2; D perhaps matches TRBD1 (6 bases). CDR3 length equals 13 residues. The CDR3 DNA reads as TGTGCCAGCAGTTTTGGGGACAACTACGGCTACACCTTC. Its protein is CASSFGDNYGYTF.

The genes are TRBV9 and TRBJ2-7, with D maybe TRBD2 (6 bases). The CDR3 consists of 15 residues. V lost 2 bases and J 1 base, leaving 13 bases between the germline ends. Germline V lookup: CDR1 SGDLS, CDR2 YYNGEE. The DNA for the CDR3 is TGTGCCAGCAGCGTTGGAGGGCAGGGATCCTACGAGCAGTACTTC. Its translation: CASSVGGQGSYEQYF.

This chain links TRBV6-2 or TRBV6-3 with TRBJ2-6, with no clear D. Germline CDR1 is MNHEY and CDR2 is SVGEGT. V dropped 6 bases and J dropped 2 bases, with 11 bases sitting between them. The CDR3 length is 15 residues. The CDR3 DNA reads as TGTGCCAGCAGGGACCCAGGCACTGGGGCCAACGTCCTGACTTTC. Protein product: CASRDPGTGANVLTF.

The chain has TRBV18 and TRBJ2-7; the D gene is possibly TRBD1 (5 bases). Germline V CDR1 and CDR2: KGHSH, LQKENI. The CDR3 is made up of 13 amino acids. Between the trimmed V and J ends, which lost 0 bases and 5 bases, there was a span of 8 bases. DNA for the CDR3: TGTGCCAGCTCACCACCGGGGCTAGACGAGCAGTACTTC. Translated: CASSPPGLDEQYF.

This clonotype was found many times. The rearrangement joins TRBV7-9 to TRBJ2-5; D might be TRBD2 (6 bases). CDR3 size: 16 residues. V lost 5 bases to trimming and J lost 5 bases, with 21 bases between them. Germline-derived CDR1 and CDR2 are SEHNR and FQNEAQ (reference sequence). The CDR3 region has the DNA TGTGCCAGCAGCCCAATCCCAGGAGGGGCGCGGGAGACCCAGTACTTC. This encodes CASSPIPGGARETQYF.

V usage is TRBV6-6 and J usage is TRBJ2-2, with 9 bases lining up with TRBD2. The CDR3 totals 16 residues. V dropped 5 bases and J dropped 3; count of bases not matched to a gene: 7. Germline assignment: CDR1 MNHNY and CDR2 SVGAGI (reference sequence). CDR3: CASSTVLAGDTGELFF. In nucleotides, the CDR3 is TGTGCCAGCAGTACAGTACTAGCGGGTGACACCGGGGAGCTGTTTTTT.

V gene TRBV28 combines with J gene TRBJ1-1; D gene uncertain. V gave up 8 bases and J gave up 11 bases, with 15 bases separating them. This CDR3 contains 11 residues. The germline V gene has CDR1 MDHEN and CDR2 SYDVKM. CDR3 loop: CASCRGTWAFF. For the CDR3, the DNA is TGTGCCAGCTGTCGTGGCACATGGGCTTTCTTT.

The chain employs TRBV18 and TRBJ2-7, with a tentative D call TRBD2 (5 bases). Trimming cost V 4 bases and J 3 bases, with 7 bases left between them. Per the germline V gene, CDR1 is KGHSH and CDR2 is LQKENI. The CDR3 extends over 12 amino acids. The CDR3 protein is CASSRENYEQYF. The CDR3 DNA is TGTGCCAGCTCACGGGAGAACTACGAGCAGTACTTC.

The CDR3 DNA is TGTGCCAGTAGTACGCCCCGCCTCCTCTATGGCTACACCTTC. It specifies CASSTPRLLYGYTF. The rearrangement joins TRBV19 to TRBJ1-2; D is ambiguous. Per germline, CDR1 LNHDA and CDR2 SQIVND (reference sequence). V dropped 4 bases and J dropped 4 bases, with 13 bases sitting between them. This CDR3 has 14 residues.

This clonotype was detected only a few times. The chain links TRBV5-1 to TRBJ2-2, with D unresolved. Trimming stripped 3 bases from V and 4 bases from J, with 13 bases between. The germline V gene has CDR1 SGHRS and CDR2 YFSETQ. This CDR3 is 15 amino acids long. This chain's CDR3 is CASSWGGVVTGELFF. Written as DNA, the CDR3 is TGCGCCAGCAGCTGGGGTGGGGTCGTCACCGGGGAGCTGTTTTTT.

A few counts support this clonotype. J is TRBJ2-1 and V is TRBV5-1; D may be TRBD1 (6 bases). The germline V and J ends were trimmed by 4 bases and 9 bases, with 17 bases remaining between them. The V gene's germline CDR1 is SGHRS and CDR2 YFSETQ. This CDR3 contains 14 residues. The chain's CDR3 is CASSPDDGGLEQFF. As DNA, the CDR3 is TGCGCCAGCAGCCCCGACGATGGGGGCCTTGAGCAGTTCTTC.

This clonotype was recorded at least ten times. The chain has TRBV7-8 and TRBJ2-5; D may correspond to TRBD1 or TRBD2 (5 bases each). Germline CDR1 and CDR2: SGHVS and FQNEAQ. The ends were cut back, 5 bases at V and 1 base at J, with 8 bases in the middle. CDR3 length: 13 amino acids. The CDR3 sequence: CASSPGTQETQYF. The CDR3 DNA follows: TGTGCCAGCAGCCCAGGGACCCAAGAGACCCAGTACTTC.

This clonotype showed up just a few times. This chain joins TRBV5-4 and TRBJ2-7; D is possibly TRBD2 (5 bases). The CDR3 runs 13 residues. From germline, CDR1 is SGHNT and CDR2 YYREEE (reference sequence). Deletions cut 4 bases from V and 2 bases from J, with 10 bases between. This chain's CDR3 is CASSRTDTYEQYV. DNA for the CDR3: TGTGCCAGCAGCCGGACTGATACCTACGAGCAGTACGTC.